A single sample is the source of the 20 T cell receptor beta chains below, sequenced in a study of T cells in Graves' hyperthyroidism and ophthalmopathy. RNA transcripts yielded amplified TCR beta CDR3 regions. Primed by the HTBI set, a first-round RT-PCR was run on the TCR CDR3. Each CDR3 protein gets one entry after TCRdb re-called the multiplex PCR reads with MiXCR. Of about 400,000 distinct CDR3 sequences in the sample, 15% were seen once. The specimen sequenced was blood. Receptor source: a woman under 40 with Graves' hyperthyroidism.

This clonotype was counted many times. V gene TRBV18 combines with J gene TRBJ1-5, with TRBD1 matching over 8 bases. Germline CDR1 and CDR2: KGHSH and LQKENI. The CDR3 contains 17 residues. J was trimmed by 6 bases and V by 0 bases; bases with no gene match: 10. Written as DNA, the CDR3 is TGTGCCAGCTCACCACCGAGGGACAGGTCGGTTGGTCAGCCCCAGCATTTT. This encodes CASSPPRDRSVGQPQHF.

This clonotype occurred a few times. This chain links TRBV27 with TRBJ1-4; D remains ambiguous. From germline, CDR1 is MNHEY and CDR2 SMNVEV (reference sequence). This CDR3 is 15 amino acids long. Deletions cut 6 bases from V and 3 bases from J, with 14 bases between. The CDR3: CASRPAVKANEKLFF. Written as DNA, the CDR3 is TGTGCCAGCAGACCAGCGGTGAAGGCTAATGAAAAACTGTTTTTT.

The CDR3 DNA sequence: TGCGCCAGTGAACCGGGACAGGGATCCGAGCAGTACTTC. The encoded protein is CASEPGQGSEQYF. The V gene is TRBV5-1, the J gene TRBJ2-7, with 9 nucleotides matching TRBD1. Germline V gene data show CDR1 as SGHRS and CDR2 as YFSETQ. This CDR3 has 13 residues. V shed 8 bases, J shed 6 bases, and the junction held 9 bases outside the gene matches.

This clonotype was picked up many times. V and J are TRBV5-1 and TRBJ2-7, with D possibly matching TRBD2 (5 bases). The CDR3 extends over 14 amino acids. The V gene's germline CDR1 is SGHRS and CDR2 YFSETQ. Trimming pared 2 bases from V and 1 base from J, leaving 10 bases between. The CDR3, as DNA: TGCGCCAGCAGCTTTGGAAGCGGATCCTACGAGCAGTACTTC. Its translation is CASSFGSGSYEQYF. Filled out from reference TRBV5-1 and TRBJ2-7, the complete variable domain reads KAGVTQTPRYLIKTRGQQVTLSCSPISGHRSVSWYQQTPGQGLQFLFEYFSETQRNKGNFPGRFSGRQFSNSRSEMNVSTLELGDSALYLCASSFGSGSYEQYFGPGTRLTVT.

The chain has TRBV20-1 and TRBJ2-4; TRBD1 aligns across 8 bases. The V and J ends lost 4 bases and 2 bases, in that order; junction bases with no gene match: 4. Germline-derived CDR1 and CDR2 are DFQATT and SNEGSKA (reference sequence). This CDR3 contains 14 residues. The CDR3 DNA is TGCAGTGCTACGACAGGGGCGACCAAAAACATTCAGTACTTC. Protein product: CSATTGATKNIQYF.

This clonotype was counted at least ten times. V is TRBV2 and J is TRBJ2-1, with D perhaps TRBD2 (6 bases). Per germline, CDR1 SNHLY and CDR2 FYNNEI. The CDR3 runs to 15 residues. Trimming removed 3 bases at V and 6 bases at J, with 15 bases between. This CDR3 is CASSDGEISGNEQFF. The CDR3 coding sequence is TGTGCCAGCAGTGACGGGGAAATTAGCGGCAATGAGCAGTTCTTC.

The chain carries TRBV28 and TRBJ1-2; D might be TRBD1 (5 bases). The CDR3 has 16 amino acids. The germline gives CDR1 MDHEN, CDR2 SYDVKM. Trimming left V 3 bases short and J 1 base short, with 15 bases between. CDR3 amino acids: CASSFIDSRVNYGYTF. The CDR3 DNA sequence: TGTGCCAGCAGTTTCATTGACAGCCGAGTTAACTATGGCTACACCTTC.

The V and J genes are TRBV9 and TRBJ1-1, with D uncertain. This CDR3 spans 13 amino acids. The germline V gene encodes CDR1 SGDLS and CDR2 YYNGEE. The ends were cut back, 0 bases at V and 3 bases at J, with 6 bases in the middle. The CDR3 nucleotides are TGTGCCAGCAGCGTAGTTCAGGACACTGAAGCTTTCTTT. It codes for CASSVVQDTEAFF.

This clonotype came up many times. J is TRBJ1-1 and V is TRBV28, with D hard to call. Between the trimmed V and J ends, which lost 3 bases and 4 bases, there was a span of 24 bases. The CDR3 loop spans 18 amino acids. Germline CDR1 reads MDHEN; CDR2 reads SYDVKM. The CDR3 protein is CASSFSRVTRGVSTEAFF. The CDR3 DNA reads TGTGCCAGCAGTTTTAGTAGGGTGACCCGCGGGGTGTCCACTGAAGCTTTCTTT. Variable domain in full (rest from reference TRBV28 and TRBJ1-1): DVKVTQSSRYLVKRTGEKVFLECVQDMDHENMFWYRQDPGLGLRLIYFSYDVKMKEKGDIPEGYSVSREKKERFSLILESASTNQTSMYLCASSFSRVTRGVSTEAFFGQGTRLTVV.

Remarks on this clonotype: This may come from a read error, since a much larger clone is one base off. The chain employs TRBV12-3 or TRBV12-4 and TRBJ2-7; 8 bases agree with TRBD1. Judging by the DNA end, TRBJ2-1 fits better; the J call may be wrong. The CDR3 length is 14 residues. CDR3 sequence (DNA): TGTGCCAGCAGTCAGGGGGCTGCGTACTACGAGCAGTTCTTC. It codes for CASSQGAAYYEQFF.

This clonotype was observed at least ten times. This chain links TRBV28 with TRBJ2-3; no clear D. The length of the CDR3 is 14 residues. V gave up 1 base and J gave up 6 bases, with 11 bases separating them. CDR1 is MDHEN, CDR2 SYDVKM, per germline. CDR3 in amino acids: CASSLFSLGDTQYF. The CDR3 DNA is TGTGCCAGCAGTTTATTCTCATTGGGGGATACGCAGTATTTT.

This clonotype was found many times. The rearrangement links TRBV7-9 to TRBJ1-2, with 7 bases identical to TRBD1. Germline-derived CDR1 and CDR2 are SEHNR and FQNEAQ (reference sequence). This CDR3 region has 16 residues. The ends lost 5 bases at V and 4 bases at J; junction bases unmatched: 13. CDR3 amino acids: CASSASTGSKLYGYTF. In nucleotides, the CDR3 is TGTGCCAGCAGCGCCTCGACAGGGTCTAAACTCTATGGCTACACCTTC.

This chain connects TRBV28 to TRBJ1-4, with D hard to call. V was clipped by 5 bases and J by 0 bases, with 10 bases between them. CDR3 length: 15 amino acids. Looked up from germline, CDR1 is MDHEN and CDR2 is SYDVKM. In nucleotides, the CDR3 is TGTGCCAGCAGTCTGGCACAGACAACTAATGAAAAACTGTTTTTT. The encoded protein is CASSLAQTTNEKLFF.

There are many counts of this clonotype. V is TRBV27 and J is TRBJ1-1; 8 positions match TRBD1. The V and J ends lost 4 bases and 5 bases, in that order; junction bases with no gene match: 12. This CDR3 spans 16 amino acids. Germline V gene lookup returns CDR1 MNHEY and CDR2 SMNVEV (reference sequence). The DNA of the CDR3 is TGTGCCAGCAGTTCTCTCCTGGCAGGGGGCTTTACTGAAGCTTTCTTT. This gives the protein CASSSLLAGGFTEAFF.

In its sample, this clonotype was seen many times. CDR3 sequence (DNA): TGTGCCAGCAGCTTAAACGGACAGGCGGGACAACACAATGAGCAGTTCTTC. Its translation: CASSLNGQAGQHNEQFF. The chain combines TRBV11-2 with TRBJ2-1; maybe TRBD1 (7 bases). CDR1 is SGHAT and CDR2 is FQNNGV in the germline V gene. The CDR3 consists of 17 residues. Trimming cost V 2 bases and J 5 bases, with 19 bases left between them.

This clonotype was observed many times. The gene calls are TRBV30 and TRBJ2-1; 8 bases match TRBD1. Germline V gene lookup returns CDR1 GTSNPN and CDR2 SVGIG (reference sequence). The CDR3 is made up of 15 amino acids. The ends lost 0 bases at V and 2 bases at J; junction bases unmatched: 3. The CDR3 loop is CAWSVRQGTYNEQFF. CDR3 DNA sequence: TGTGCCTGGAGTGTGCGACAGGGGACCTACAATGAGCAGTTCTTC.

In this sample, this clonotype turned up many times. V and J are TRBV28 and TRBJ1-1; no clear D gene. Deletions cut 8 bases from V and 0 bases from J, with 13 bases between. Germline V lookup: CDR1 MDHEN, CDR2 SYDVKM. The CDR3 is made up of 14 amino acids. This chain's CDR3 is CASLRQAVNTEAFF. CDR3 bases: TGTGCCAGCCTCCGCCAGGCAGTGAACACTGAAGCTTTCTTT.

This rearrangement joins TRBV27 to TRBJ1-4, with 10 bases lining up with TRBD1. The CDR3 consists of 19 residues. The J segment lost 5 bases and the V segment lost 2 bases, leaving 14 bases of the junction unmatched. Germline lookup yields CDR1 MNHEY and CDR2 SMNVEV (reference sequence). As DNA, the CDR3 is TGTGCCAGCAGTTTAAGACCGGCGACAGGGGGCCTCCCGAATGAAAAACTGTTTTTT. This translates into CASSLRPATGGLPNEKLFF.

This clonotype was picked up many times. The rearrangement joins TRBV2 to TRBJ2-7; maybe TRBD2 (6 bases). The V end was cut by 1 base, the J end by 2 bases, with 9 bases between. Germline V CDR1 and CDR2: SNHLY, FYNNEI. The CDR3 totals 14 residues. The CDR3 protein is CASSEGRRAYEQYF. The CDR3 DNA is TGTGCCAGCAGTGAAGGGCGGAGGGCCTACGAGCAGTACTTC.

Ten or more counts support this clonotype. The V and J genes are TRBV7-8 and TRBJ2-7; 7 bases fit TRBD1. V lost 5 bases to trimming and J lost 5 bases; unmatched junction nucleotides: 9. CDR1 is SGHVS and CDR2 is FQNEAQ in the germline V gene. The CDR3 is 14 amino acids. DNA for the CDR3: TGTGCCAGCAGCCCTGACAGGGTGTGGAACGAGCAGTACTTC. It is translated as CASSPDRVWNEQYF.